This entry concerns a single T cell receptor beta chain. This sample stems from a study of OX40 agonist ivuxolimab in advanced cancers. There are 14 residues in the CDR3. V dropped 6 bases and J dropped 9 bases, with 21 bases sitting between them. In germline, CDR1 is SGHTA, CDR2 FQGNSA. The assay was immunoSEQ multiplex PCR, and TCRdb's table has in-frame clones only and misses some. The sample holds about 71,000 clones, roughly nine tenths seen once. This specimen was CD4+ or CD8+ T cells sorted from blood, taken in a trial of the OX40 agonist ivuxolimab. The gene calls are TRBV7-2 and TRBJ2-7; the D call may be TRBD1 or TRBD2 (5 bases each). This clonotype originated in an adult with an advanced solid tumor such as melanoma, head and neck, liver or kidney cancer. The CDR3 region is CASSPGTVPVGQYF. Here the CDR3 DNA reads TGTGCCAGCAGTCCCGGGACGGTCCCTGTGGGGCAGTACTTC.